The entry below gives a single TCR beta chain sequence along with its context. As yet, its antigen is unknown. The cDNA for TCR beta came from 5'RACE template switching with UMIs. Following a re-call of the 5' RACE reads, TCRdb has one entry per CDR3 protein and lacks DNA. The specimen's table records 550,000 to 600,000 distinct CDR3 sequences. This sample is part of a study of T cells expressing NK-cell markers. About the study: Sequenced donors, eight in total, included seven who were HCMV-seropositive and one who was seronegative.

Study-level points and caveats: In several donors, these clonotypes also led the CD3+CD56-NKG2C+ fraction. In roughly six donors, dominant CD3+CD56+NKG2C+ clonotypes ranked among the top 10 CD8+ clonotypes.

The germline CDR1 and CDR2 sequences are DFQATT and SNEGSKA (reference sequence). The CDR3 runs 13 residues. The clonotype was recovered from a young man in good health. Sequencing used blood T cells: a sorted CD56 or NKG2C T cell subset, CD4+ or CD8+ T cells, or bulk PBMC T cells (not recorded which). The genes are TRBV20-1 and TRBJ2-3; absent DNA, TCRdb's TRBD1 call cannot be checked. The CDR3 reads CSAGGRGTDTQYF.